These 9 T cell receptor beta chains originate from one sample sequenced in a study of blood T cell repertoires in COVID-19. Measured with immunoSEQ multiplex PCR; TCRdb has only the in-frame clones, and not every one. The sample shows about 130,000 clones, roughly 86% of them seen only once. The sequenced material came from peripheral blood. These receptors originate from a woman in her sixties or seventies with COVID-19, enrolled during active disease.

This clone was seen just once. V usage is TRBV19 and J usage is TRBJ1-5; 8 bases agree with TRBD1. This CDR3 comprises 14 residues. After removal of 4 bases from V and 3 bases from J, the junction contained 2 bases not matched to a gene. Germline V gene data show CDR1 as LNHDA and CDR2 as SQIVND (reference sequence). This CDR3 is CASSKQGDNQPQHF. For the CDR3, the DNA is TGTGCCAGTAGTAAACAGGGGGACAATCAGCCCCAGCATTTT. The whole variable domain, remainder taken from reference TRBV19 and TRBJ1-5, is DGGITQSPKYLFRKEGQNVTLSCEQNLNHDAMYWYRQDPGQGLRLIYYSQIVNDFQKGDIAEGYSVSREKKESFPLTVTSAQKNPTAFYLCASSKQGDNQPQHFGDGTRLSIL.

The chain employs TRBV27 and TRBJ1-5; TRBD1 matches at 12 bases. Germline assignment: CDR1 MNHEY and CDR2 SMNVEV (reference sequence). V shed 8 bases and J 9 bases; nucleotides not matched to a gene: 8. The CDR3 extends over 14 amino acids. The CDR3 DNA reads TGTGCCAGCGGGGGACAGGGGGCGGACGGGCCCCAGCATTTT. Translated: CASGGQGADGPQHF.

The genes are TRBV5-1 and TRBJ2-5; 14 bases map to TRBD2. The CDR3 has 16 amino acids. Per germline, CDR1 SGHRS and CDR2 YFSETQ. V was clipped by 4 bases and J by 2 bases; unmatched bases: 4. In DNA form, the CDR3 reads TGCGCCAGCAGCAAACGACTAGCGGGGGGGCAAGAGACCCAGTACTTC. This sequence encodes CASSKRLAGGQETQYF.

The chain is built from TRBV5-1 and TRBJ1-2, with D unresolved. Germline V lookup: CDR1 SGHRS, CDR2 YFSETQ. The ends were cut back, 0 bases at V and 2 bases at J, with 11 bases in the middle. CDR3 size: 15 residues. DNA for the CDR3: TGCGCCAGCAGCTTGGGACACCAACTCAACTATGGCTACACCTTC. Its translation: CASSLGHQLNYGYTF.

The V call is TRBV13, the J call TRBJ1-1; D might be TRBD1 (6 bases). This CDR3 region has 14 residues. Germline V gives CDR1 PRHDT, CDR2 FYEKMQ (reference sequence). Trimming took off 5 bases at V and 3 bases at J, with 13 bases between the two ends. The CDR3 sequence: CASSTGTRDTEAFF. CDR3 DNA: TGTGCCAGCAGCACAGGGACCAGGGACACTGAAGCTTTCTTT.

In the case of this clone: A read error may be the cause here, since a much bigger clone is one base away. The chain couples TRBV7-9 to TRBJ2-1; 10 bases map to TRBD2. Germline CDR1 reads SEHNR; CDR2 reads FQNEAQ (reference sequence). The CDR3 has 15 residues. The V gene end was trimmed by 5 bases and the J gene end by 2 bases; junction bases not matched to a gene: 3. This chain's CDR3 is CASSPTSGAYNEQFF. CDR3 bases: TGTGCCAGCAGCCCCACTAGCGGGGCCTACAATGAGCAGTTCTTC.

This chain uses TRBV28 with TRBJ1-4; tentatively, D is TRBD1 (5 bases). Germline V gene sequence: CDR1 MDHEN, CDR2 SYDVKM. The CDR3 is 14 amino acids. V was shortened by 5 bases and J by 8 bases, with 15 bases between the two germline ends. CDR3 in amino acids: CASSRQPLGEKLFF. DNA of the CDR3: TGTGCCAGCAGTCGACAGCCTTTAGGGGAAAAACTGTTTTTT.

This clone showed up just a few times. The sample contains more than one DNA sequence encoding this CDR3. The gene calls are TRBV28 and TRBJ1-2; TRBD1 is a possible D gene (6 bases). In germline, CDR1 is MDHEN, CDR2 SYDVKM. The CDR3 is made up of 13 amino acids. V dropped 6 bases and J dropped 6 bases, with 14 bases sitting between them. The CDR3 here is CASRPTGRDGYTF. The DNA of the CDR3 is TGTGCCAGCAGGCCCACAGGGAGGGATGGCTACACCTTC.

The rearrangement joins TRBV28 to TRBJ1-6; 7 bases line up with TRBD1. CDR1 is MDHEN, CDR2 SYDVKM, per germline. J gave up 7 bases and V 3 bases, and 6 bases lay outside the gene matches. The CDR3 spans 15 residues. The CDR3 sequence: CASSLTGLMNSPLHF. The CDR3 coding sequence is TGTGCCAGCAGTTTGACAGGGCTCATGAATTCACCCCTCCACTTT.